One and the same sample provided the 27 T cell receptor beta chains below, sequenced in a study of blood T cells in healthy people across ages (dated by TCRdb to about 2015). Libraries came from 5' RACE. The instrument given in TCRdb is Illumina HiSeq 2500. The second PCR ran for roughly 7 to 12 cycles and used a J-beta primer mix along with a sample-barcoded 5' primer. The public reads were run again by TCRdb, first through fastp at Q25 and then through MiXCR, and only productive beta chains were kept. Every CDR3 protein is listed once, alongside the most common genes and DNA of its rows. The sample table records about 620,000 distinct CDR3 sequences; under 25% of these occur just once. The ten largest clones represent 3.5% to 4% of the sample. Sequencing used blood. The receptors come from a man in his 70s in good health.

This clonotype has just a few counts. The chain recombines TRBV20-1 with TRBJ2-2, with D possibly TRBD2 on 6 matching bases. Germline lookup yields CDR1 DFQATT and CDR2 SNEGSKA (reference sequence). Trimming removed 1 base from V and 6 bases from J, with 15 bases in between. CDR3 length equals 15 residues. CDR3 in amino acids: CSARGERLGAGELFF. In DNA, the CDR3 is TGCAGTGCTAGAGGGGAGCGACTAGGAGCCGGGGAGCTGTTTTTT.

At least ten counts were recorded for this clonotype. The chain couples TRBV7-2 to TRBJ2-5; TRBD2 matches 8 bases. CDR3 length: 14 amino acids. Trimming removed 3 bases from V and 4 bases from J; junction bases left unmatched: 4. CDR1 is SGHTA and CDR2 is FQGNSA in the germline V gene. This CDR3 is CASSLASGSETQYF. For the CDR3, the DNA is TGTGCCAGCAGCTTGGCTAGCGGGTCAGAGACCCAGTACTTC.

In this sample, this clonotype turned up a few times. V gene TRBV20-1 combines with J gene TRBJ2-5, with a tentative D call TRBD2 (6 bases). The V end was cut by 6 bases, the J end by 0 bases, with 17 bases between. Germline V lookup: CDR1 DFQATT, CDR2 SNEGSKA (reference sequence). The CDR3 totals 15 residues. The CDR3 DNA reads TGCAGTGCCACTAAGACCGGGAGTAACCAAGAGACCCAGTACTTC. It encodes CSATKTGSNQETQYF.

CDR3 in amino acids: CASSQELGRGYTF. The CDR3 nucleotides read TGTGCCAGCAGCCAAGAATTGGGGCGCGGCTACACCTTC. The rearrangement uses TRBV14 and TRBJ1-2; D is perhaps TRBD1 (5 bases). V lost 0 bases and J lost 8, with 10 bases in between. CDR1 SGHDN and CDR2 FVKESK come from the germline V gene. The length of the CDR3 is 13 residues. Complete variable domain (other parts from reference TRBV14 and TRBJ1-2): EAGVTQFPSHSVIEKGQTVTLRCDPISGHDNLYWYRRVMGKEIKFLLHFVKESKQDESGMPNNRFLAERTGGTYSTLKVQPAELEDSGVYFCASSQELGRGYTFGSGTRLTVV.

This sequence joins TRBV27 and TRBJ2-1; D not certain. CDR1 is MNHEY and CDR2 is SMNVEV in the germline V gene (reference sequence). CDR3 length: 15 amino acids. Trimming pared 1 base from V and 0 bases from J, leaving 7 bases between. The CDR3 DNA reads as TGTGCCAGCAGTTTATATGTTGGCTCCTACAATGAGCAGTTCTTC. Translated, it gives CASSLYVGSYNEQFF.

J is TRBJ2-5 and V is TRBV5-1, with a tentative D call TRBD2 (5 bases). Germline V gene data show CDR1 as SGHRS and CDR2 as YFSETQ. This CDR3 has 14 residues. Between the trimmed V and J ends, which lost 4 bases and 3 bases, there was a span of 13 bases. DNA of the CDR3: TGCGCCAGCAGCCCGTCGAGGGAAAAAGAGACCCAGTACTTC. Protein sequence: CASSPSREKETQYF.

For this clonotype: Since no conserved phenylalanine or tryptophan closes the CDR3, a read error is the likely cause. The chain employs TRBV12-3 or TRBV12-4 and TRBJ2-7, with a tentative D call TRBD1 (5 bases). This CDR3 is 13 amino acids long. V lost 5 bases to trimming and J lost 0 bases, with 8 bases between them. CDR3 nucleotide sequence: TGTGCCAGCAGTGACAGCACCTCCTACGAGCAGTACCTC. It encodes CASSDSTSYEQYL.

This clonotype was detected only a few times. The CDR3 reads CAWSRGGARTEAFF. For the CDR3, the DNA is TGTGCCTGGAGTCGGGGGGGGGCTCGGACTGAAGCTTTCTTT. The chain carries TRBV30 and TRBJ1-1; the D gene is possibly TRBD1 (6 bases). Per the germline V gene, CDR1 is GTSNPN and CDR2 is SVGIG (reference sequence). This CDR3 comprises 14 residues. The V end was cut by 2 bases, the J end by 5 bases, with 15 bases between. Variable domain in full (rest from reference TRBV30 and TRBJ1-1): SQTIHQWPATLVQPVGSPLSLECTVEGTSNPNLYWYRQAAGRGLQLLFYSVGIGQISSEVPQNLSASRPQDRQFILSSKKLLLSDSGFYLCAWSRGGARTEAFFGQGTRLTVV.

The rearrangement links TRBV4-1 to TRBJ2-5; tentative D call: TRBD2 (6 bases). The length of the CDR3 is 16 residues. The V and J ends lost 0 bases and 2 bases respectively, with 13 bases between them. From germline, CDR1 is MGHRA and CDR2 YSYEKL. CDR3 amino acids: CASSQDSMGRQETQYF. The CDR3 DNA follows: TGCGCCAGCAGCCAAGATAGTATGGGGAGGCAAGAGACCCAGTACTTC.

This clonotype was found many times. This chain joins TRBV4-3 and TRBJ2-1, with 9 bases fitting TRBD2. Per germline, CDR1 LGHNA and CDR2 YSLEER. The V gene end was trimmed by 4 bases and the J gene end by 15 bases; junction bases not matched to a gene: 16. The length of the CDR3 is 15 residues. As DNA, the CDR3 is TGCGCCAGCAGCCTCTACCGGGGACCGGGACTAGCTTCGTTCTTC. Protein sequence: CASSLYRGPGLASFF.

J is TRBJ2-5 and V is TRBV20-1; weak D call: TRBD2 (6 bases). The CDR3 covers 18 residues. V was shortened by 4 bases and J by 0 bases, with 24 bases between the two germline ends. Per germline, CDR1 DFQATT and CDR2 SNEGSKA (reference sequence). The CDR3: CSAKESRIVERDQETQYF. As DNA, the CDR3 is TGCAGTGCTAAAGAAAGCAGGATTGTTGAGCGGGACCAAGAGACCCAGTACTTC.

This clonotype has only a few counts. The rearrangement uses TRBV2 and TRBJ2-2; 8 nucleotides match TRBD1. Germline V gene sequence: CDR1 SNHLY, CDR2 FYNNEI. The CDR3 runs 14 residues. Losses at the gene ends were 6 bases for V and 8 bases for J; bases not matched to a gene: 8. In nucleotides, the CDR3 is TGTGCCAGCAGCTCGACAGGGGCGCGAGGGGAGCTGTTTTTT. It translates to CASSSTGARGELFF.

This chain's CDR3 is CATSDPYTGELFF. CDR3 sequence (DNA): TGTGCCACCAGTGATCCTTACACCGGGGAGCTGTTTTTT. The chain recombines TRBV24-1 with TRBJ2-2, with D unclear. CDR1 KGHDR and CDR2 SFDVKD come from the germline V gene. V lost 3 bases to trimming and J lost 3 bases, with 4 bases between them. This CDR3 is built from 13 residues.

The sample holds many counts of this clonotype. The chain carries TRBV2 and TRBJ2-1; D is unresolved. The V end lost 5 bases, the J end lost 10 bases, and 12 bases lay between the germline ends. The CDR3 is made up of 12 amino acids. In germline, CDR1 is SNHLY, CDR2 FYNNEI. This CDR3 is CASSPKEVEQFF. As DNA, the CDR3 is TGTGCCAGCAGTCCCAAGGAAGTGGAGCAGTTCTTC. Full variable domain (remainder filled in from reference TRBV2 and TRBJ2-1): EPEVTQTPSHQVTQMGQEVILRCVPISNHLYFYWYRQILGQKVEFLVSFYNNEISEKSEIFDDQFSVERPDGSNFTLKIRSTKLEDSAMYFCASSPKEVEQFFGPGTRLTVL.

This clonotype was detected a few times. This chain links TRBV20-1 with TRBJ1-5, with 7 bases that match TRBD1. The CDR3 runs to 14 residues. Germline CDR1 DFQATT, CDR2 SNEGSKA (reference sequence). The ends lost 5 bases at V and 4 bases at J; junction bases unmatched: 8. In DNA form, the CDR3 reads TGCAGTGCTGGGGTCGGGACAGCTAATCAGCCCCAGCATTTT. It yields the protein CSAGVGTANQPQHF.

V gene TRBV7-2 combines with J gene TRBJ2-7, with 14 bases identical to TRBD2. The junction had 7 bases not matched to a gene; V was cut back by 4 bases and J by 5 bases. CDR1 SGHTA and CDR2 FQGNSA come from the germline V gene. CDR3 length equals 16 residues. CDR3 DNA: TGTGCCAGCAGCTCCCTCGGGACTAGCGGGAGTCACGAGCAGTACTTC. Protein product: CASSSLGTSGSHEQYF. Full variable domain (remainder filled in from reference TRBV7-2 and TRBJ2-7): GAGVSQSPSNKVTEKGKDVELRCDPISGHTALYWYRQSLGQGLEFLIYFQGNSAPDKSGLPSDRFSAERTGGSVSTLTIQRTQQEDSAVYLCASSSLGTSGSHEQYFGPGTRLTVT.

The chain joins TRBV20-1 to TRBJ2-5; 9 bases are shared with TRBD2. The J call may be mistaken, given a closer DNA end match to TRBJ2-1. Germline lookup yields CDR1 DFQATT and CDR2 SNEGSKA (reference sequence). The CDR3 consists of 15 residues. Here the CDR3 DNA reads TGCAGTGCTAGTGAGTTGGCGGGAGGGATCTATGAGCAGTTCTTC. Protein: CSASELAGGIYEQFF.

The V gene is TRBV5-5, the J gene TRBJ2-1; 8 positions agree with TRBD2. The J call may not be correct, given that the DNA end is closer to TRBJ2-5. CDR3 length: 15 residues. Germline V gives CDR1 SGHKS, CDR2 YYEKEE (reference sequence). The CDR3 nucleotides read TGTGCCAGCAGCTTTAGCGGGAATGGCAGAGAGACCCAGTACTTC. Protein: CASSFSGNGRETQYF.

V and J are TRBV5-8 and TRBJ2-1, with 11 bases lining up with TRBD2. The germline gives CDR1 SGHTS, CDR2 YDEGEE. Trimming cost V 4 bases and J 3 bases; bases outside gene matches: 9. This CDR3 is 17 amino acids long. CDR3 protein: CASSPGISGRVYNEQFF. In DNA, the CDR3 is TGTGCCAGCAGCCCTGGGATTAGCGGGAGGGTCTACAATGAGCAGTTCTTC.

This clonotype was recorded a few times. The chain carries TRBV7-6 and TRBJ2-5; TRBD2 aligns across 9 bases. With the DNA end fitting TRBJ2-7 better, the J assignment may be wrong. CDR1 and CDR2 from the germline V gene are SGHVS and FNYEAQ. The CDR3 runs to 17 residues. The CDR3 sequence is CASSSLAGALSKYEQYF. As DNA, the CDR3 is TGTGCCAGCAGCTCCTTAGCGGGAGCCCTGTCGAAGTACGAGCAGTACTTC.

The genes are TRBV4-1 and TRBJ2-2; 7 nucleotides match TRBD1. Germline V CDR1 and CDR2: MGHRA, YSYEKL. The CDR3 has 16 amino acids. The V gene end was trimmed by 8 bases and the J gene end by 4 bases; junction bases not matched to a gene: 13. CDR3 protein: CASGSDREVSTGELFF. The DNA for the CDR3 is TGCGCCAGCGGCTCAGACAGGGAAGTAAGCACCGGGGAGCTGTTTTTT.

On this clonotype: At one end the junction does not follow the germline gene, possibly because of a read error. The J gene is TRBJ2-3, the V gene TRBV5-8; 9 nucleotides agree with TRBD2. This CDR3 region has 19 residues. The germline gives CDR1 SGHTS, CDR2 YDEGEE. CDR3 sequence: CASSLGIAGVGASTDTQYF. The CDR3 region has the DNA TGTGCCAGCAGCCTCGGGATAGCGGGAGTCGGAGCTAGCACGGATACGCAGTATTTT.

The chain carries TRBV28 and TRBJ1-1; D not certain. The germline gives CDR1 MDHEN, CDR2 SYDVKM. V was clipped by 7 bases and J by 9 bases, with 15 bases between them. The CDR3 is made up of 12 amino acids. The CDR3 DNA follows: TGTGCCAGCAAATCGGGGTCGTACCAAGCTTTCTTT. Its protein product is CASKSGSYQAFF.

V gene TRBV12-3 or TRBV12-4 combines with J gene TRBJ1-1, with D possibly TRBD1 on 6 matching bases. V lost 8 bases, J lost 5 bases, and 15 bases lay in between. The CDR3 is made up of 13 amino acids. The CDR3 DNA reads TGTGCCAGCGATACACAGGGAGGGACTGAAGCTTTCTTT. This encodes CASDTQGGTEAFF.

This clonotype came up a few times. The chain couples TRBV6-1 to TRBJ2-3, with unresolved D. Germline V gene lookup returns CDR1 MNHNS and CDR2 SASEGT. V was pared by 10 bases and J by 3 bases, with 14 bases between. The CDR3 extends over 13 amino acids. The CDR3 sequence is CAIGPLGTDTQYF. DNA of the CDR3: TGTGCCATCGGACCGTTGGGGACAGATACGCAGTATTTT.

About this clonotype: A read error may explain this, as a much larger clone is one base away. The rearrangement uses TRBV7-2 and TRBJ2-5; the D call may be TRBD1 or TRBD2 (5 bases each). V gave up 0 bases and J gave up 5 bases, with 13 bases separating them. The CDR3 has 15 residues. CDR1 SGHTA and CDR2 FQGNSA come from the germline V gene. CDR3 in amino acids: CTSSLALTWGETQYF. The CDR3 DNA sequence: TGTACCAGCAGCTTAGCGCTAACCTGGGGGGAGACCCAGTACTTC.

The chain carries TRBV20-1 and TRBJ2-5; TRBD1 aligns across 7 bases. The J call could be wrong; TRBJ2-7 is a better fit for the DNA end. The germline V gene has CDR1 DFQATT and CDR2 SNEGSKA (reference sequence). The CDR3 totals 11 residues. The CDR3 DNA reads TGCAGTGCATGGGACAGTCCCGAGCAGTACTTC. Its protein is CSAWDSPEQYF.